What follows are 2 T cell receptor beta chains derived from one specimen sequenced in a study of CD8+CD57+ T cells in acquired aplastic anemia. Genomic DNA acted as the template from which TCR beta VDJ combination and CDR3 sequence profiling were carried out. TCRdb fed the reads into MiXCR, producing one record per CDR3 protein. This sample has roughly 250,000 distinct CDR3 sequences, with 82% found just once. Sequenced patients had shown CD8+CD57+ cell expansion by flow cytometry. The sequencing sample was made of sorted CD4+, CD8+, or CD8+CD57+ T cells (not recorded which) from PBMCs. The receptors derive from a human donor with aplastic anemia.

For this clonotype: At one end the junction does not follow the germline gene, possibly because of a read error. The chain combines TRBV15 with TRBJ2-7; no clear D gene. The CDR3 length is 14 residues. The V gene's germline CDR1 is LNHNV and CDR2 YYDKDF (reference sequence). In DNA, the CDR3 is TGTGCCACCAGCAGACGGAGCGAGCAATACGCGCAGTACTTC. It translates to CATSRRSEQYAQYF.

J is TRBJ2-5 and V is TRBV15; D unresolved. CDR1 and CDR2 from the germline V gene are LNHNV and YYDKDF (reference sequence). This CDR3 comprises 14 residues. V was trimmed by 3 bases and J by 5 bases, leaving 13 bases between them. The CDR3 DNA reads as TGTGCCACCAGCAGGGGCTCTAGTCACGAGACCCAGTACTTC. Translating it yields CATSRGSSHETQYF.